The rows below give T cell receptor beta chains drawn from one sample of a study of vaccination effects on CD4 cells after COVID-19. Data came from immunoSEQ multiplex PCR; TCRdb stores just in-frame clones and leaves some out. The table lists roughly 25,000 clones, 69% of them singletons. The antigens of these receptors remain unknown. The material sequenced was CD4+ T cells from PBMCs cultured with SARS-CoV-2 spike peptides, taken before COVID-19 vaccination. The receptors derive from a human donor who had a prior SARS-CoV-2 infection. Both conserved end residues are part of each CDR3. Fields, in order: D gene, clone size, V gene, J gene, CDR3 protein, CDR3 DNA. The D gene is left open where the match is weak. Not every row has a clone size; where given, it reads once, few, many or a size class.

d_gene: .
abundance: .
v_gene: TRBV11-3
j_gene: TRBJ1-1
CDR3aa: CASSLVLTGAVNTEAFF
CDR3nt: TGTGCCAGCAGCTTAGTACTCACGGGGGCAGTGAACACTGAAGCTTTCTTT

d_gene: TRBD2
abundance: .
v_gene: TRBV5-4
j_gene: TRBJ2-5
CDR3aa: CASGVAGIPGTQYF
CDR3nt: TGTGCCAGCGGTGTAGCGGGGATCCCCGGGACCCAGTACTTC

d_gene: .
abundance: .
v_gene: TRBV25-1
j_gene: TRBJ2-5
CDR3aa: CASSEYSQERRTQYF
CDR3nt: TGTGCCAGCAGTGAATACTCTCAGGAACGACGGACCCAGTACTTC

d_gene: .
abundance: .
v_gene: TRBV3-1/TRBV3-2
j_gene: TRBJ2-5
CDR3aa: CASSWWETRLRGTQYF
CDR3nt: TGTGCCAGCAGTTGGTGGGAGACCAGACTTAGGGGGACCCAGTACTTC

d_gene: .
abundance: few
v_gene: TRBV12-3/TRBV12-4
j_gene: TRBJ2-3
CDR3aa: CASRDNTDTQYF
CDR3nt: TGTGCCAGCAGGGACAACACAGATACGCAGTATTTT

d_gene: .
abundance: .
v_gene: TRBV6-6
j_gene: TRBJ2-2
CDR3aa: CASRSGHVNTGELFF
CDR3nt: TGTGCCAGCAGAAGCGGACACGTAAACACCGGGGAGCTGTTTTTT

d_gene: .
abundance: .
v_gene: TRBV21-1
j_gene: TRBJ2-3
CDR3aa: CASSSRDRGIETDTQYF
CDR3nt: TGTGCCAGCAGCAGCCGGGACAGGGGGATAGAAACGGATACGCAGTATTTT

d_gene: .
abundance: few
v_gene: TRBV5-1
j_gene: TRBJ2-2
CDR3aa: CASSPQTNTGELFF
CDR3nt: TGCGCCAGCTCCCCCCAGACGAACACCGGGGAGCTGTTTTTT

d_gene: TRBD2
abundance: .
v_gene: TRBV7-2
j_gene: TRBJ2-7
CDR3aa: CASSSISGTRIYEQYF
CDR3nt: TGTGCCAGCAGCTCTATTAGCGGGACTCGGATCTACGAGCAGTACTTC

d_gene: TRBD1
abundance: few
v_gene: TRBV7-8
j_gene: TRBJ1-5
CDR3aa: CASSPDRGMSNQPQHF
CDR3nt: TGTGCCAGCAGTCCAGACAGGGGTATGAGCAATCAGCCCCAGCATTTT

d_gene: TRBD2
abundance: .
v_gene: TRBV5-1
j_gene: TRBJ2-5
CDR3aa: CASSSGLAGEETQYF
CDR3nt: TGCGCCAGCAGCTCGGGACTAGCGGGGGAAGAGACCCAGTACTTC

d_gene: .
abundance: .
v_gene: TRBV7-2
j_gene: TRBJ2-5
CDR3aa: CASSQRREETQYF
CDR3nt: TGTGCCAGCAGCCAAAGACGGGAAGAGACCCAGTACTTC

d_gene: TRBD2
abundance: .
v_gene: TRBV24-1
j_gene: TRBJ2-7
CDR3aa: CATSEPRPGLIPYEQYF
CDR3nt: TGTGCCACCAGTGAGCCAAGACCGGGACTAATCCCGTACGAGCAGTACTTC

d_gene: .
abundance: .
v_gene: TRBV2
j_gene: TRBJ1-6
CDR3aa: CASSESRGVPSPLHF
CDR3nt: TGTGCCAGCAGTGAAAGCCGGGGGGTGCCTTCACCCCTCCACTTT

d_gene: .
abundance: .
v_gene: TRBV12-3/TRBV12-4
j_gene: TRBJ2-7
CDR3aa: CASSLFNGYEQYF
CDR3nt: TGTGCCAGCAGTTTATTTAATGGCTACGAGCAGTACTTC

d_gene: .
abundance: .
v_gene: TRBV7-9
j_gene: TRBJ2-5
CDR3aa: CASSFKEETQYF
CDR3nt: TGTGCCAGCAGCTTCAAAGAAGAGACCCAGTACTTC

d_gene: TRBD2
abundance: .
v_gene: TRBV5-1
j_gene: TRBJ2-3
CDR3aa: CASSRLAGGTDTQYF
CDR3nt: TGCGCCAGCAGCCGGCTAGCGGGCGGCACAGATACGCAGTATTTT

d_gene: .
abundance: .
v_gene: TRBV5-6
j_gene: TRBJ2-7
CDR3aa: CASSLVDVYEQYF
CDR3nt: TGTGCCAGCAGCTTGGTGGACGTCTACGAGCAGTACTTC

d_gene: TRBD1
abundance: .
v_gene: TRBV6-5
j_gene: TRBJ1-6
CDR3aa: CASSTTGTGNSPLHF
CDR3nt: TGTGCCAGCAGTACTACCGGGACAGGAAATTCACCCCTCCACTTT

d_gene: .
abundance: .
v_gene: TRBV2
j_gene: TRBJ2-1
CDR3aa: CASGLTEGRSSYNEQFF
CDR3nt: TGTGCCAGCGGCCTCACCGAGGGGAGAAGCTCCTACAATGAGCAGTTCTTC

d_gene: .
abundance: few
v_gene: TRBV11-2
j_gene: TRBJ2-7
CDR3aa: CASRPWAGKTYEQYF
CDR3nt: TGTGCCAGCAGACCGTGGGCAGGAAAGACCTACGAGCAGTACTTC

d_gene: TRBD1
abundance: .
v_gene: TRBV9
j_gene: TRBJ2-1
CDR3aa: CASSLQGTNYNEQFF
CDR3nt: TGTGCCAGCAGCTTACAGGGGACCAATTACAATGAGCAGTTCTTC

d_gene: TRBD1
abundance: .
v_gene: TRBV2
j_gene: TRBJ2-7
CDR3aa: CASTGQASYEQYF
CDR3nt: TGTGCCAGCACGGGACAGGCCTCCTACGAGCAGTACTTC

d_gene: .
abundance: .
v_gene: TRBV5-1
j_gene: TRBJ1-4
CDR3aa: CASSKDTLPHEKLFF
CDR3nt: TGCGCCAGCAGCAAGGACACCTTACCCCATGAAAAACTGTTTTTT

d_gene: .
abundance: .
v_gene: TRBV7-2
j_gene: TRBJ2-3
CDR3aa: CASSPRLVDTQYF
CDR3nt: TGTGCCAGCAGCCCCCGGTTGGTAGATACGCAGTATTTT

d_gene: .
abundance: .
v_gene: TRBV2
j_gene: TRBJ1-4
CDR3aa: CASKGSLGDEKLFF
CDR3nt: TGTGCCAGCAAGGGGAGCCTCGGAGATGAAAAACTGTTTTTT

d_gene: TRBD1
abundance: .
v_gene: TRBV12-3/TRBV12-4
j_gene: TRBJ1-3
CDR3aa: CAIQTGPGNTIYF
CDR3nt: TGTGCCATCCAGACAGGGCCTGGAAACACCATATATTTT

d_gene: .
abundance: .
v_gene: TRBV6-5
j_gene: TRBJ2-7
CDR3aa: CASRSGRQAFYEQYF
CDR3nt: TGTGCCAGCCGTTCAGGGCGGCAGGCTTTCTACGAGCAGTACTTC

d_gene: .
abundance: .
v_gene: TRBV5-1
j_gene: TRBJ2-7
CDR3aa: CASSLEGGRGGTSYEQYF
CDR3nt: TGCGCCAGCAGCTTGGAAGGAGGTCGTGGCGGGACCTCCTACGAGCAGTACTTC

d_gene: .
abundance: .
v_gene: TRBV19
j_gene: TRBJ2-1
CDR3aa: CASSDSGFSEQFF
CDR3nt: TGTGCCAGTAGCGACAGCGGATTCAGTGAGCAGTTCTTC

d_gene: .
abundance: .
v_gene: TRBV28
j_gene: TRBJ1-6
CDR3aa: CASKGSYNSPLHF
CDR3nt: TGTGCCAGCAAAGGCAGCTATAATTCACCCCTCCACTTT

d_gene: .
abundance: .
v_gene: TRBV3-1/TRBV3-2
j_gene: TRBJ1-1
CDR3aa: CASSHWTGQSTEAFF
CDR3nt: TGTGCCAGCAGCCACTGGACGGGTCAAAGCACTGAAGCTTTCTTT

d_gene: TRBD1
abundance: .
v_gene: TRBV5-1
j_gene: TRBJ2-1
CDR3aa: CASSEGQGDSYEQFF
CDR3nt: TGCGCCAGCAGCGAAGGACAGGGGGATAGTTATGAGCAGTTCTTC

d_gene: TRBD1
abundance: .
v_gene: TRBV19
j_gene: TRBJ2-2
CDR3aa: CASSSIRLRHRGGTGELFF
CDR3nt: TGTGCCAGTAGCAGTATACGTCTTCGGCACAGGGGTGGCACCGGGGAGCTGTTTTTT

d_gene: .
abundance: once
v_gene: TRBV10-3
j_gene: TRBJ1-2
CDR3aa: CAISEGSSGARLGYTF
CDR3nt: TGTGCCATCAGTGAAGGCAGTTCGGGGGCCCGCCTTGGCTACACCTTC

d_gene: TRBD2
abundance: few
v_gene: TRBV2
j_gene: TRBJ2-1
CDR3aa: CASTKGTSGYNEQFF
CDR3nt: TGTGCCAGCACCAAAGGGACTAGCGGTTACAATGAGCAGTTCTTC

d_gene: .
abundance: .
v_gene: TRBV12-3/TRBV12-4
j_gene: TRBJ2-7
CDR3aa: CASSLSGPYEQYF
CDR3nt: TGTGCCAGCAGTTTGTCAGGGCCCTACGAGCAGTACTTC

d_gene: .
abundance: few
v_gene: TRBV12-3/TRBV12-4
j_gene: TRBJ2-1
CDR3aa: CASTPSYNEQFF
CDR3nt: TGTGCCAGCACCCCGTCCTACAATGAGCAGTTCTTC

d_gene: .
abundance: .
v_gene: TRBV12-3/TRBV12-4
j_gene: TRBJ1-5
CDR3aa: CASSFTSNQPQHF
CDR3nt: TGTGCCAGCAGTTTTACTAGCAATCAGCCCCAGCATTTT

d_gene: .
abundance: few
v_gene: TRBV2
j_gene: TRBJ1-2
CDR3aa: CASSDSAGYGYTF
CDR3nt: TGTGCCAGCAGTGACAGCGCCGGCTATGGCTACACCTTC

d_gene: .
abundance: .
v_gene: TRBV29-1
j_gene: TRBJ1-4
CDR3aa: CSVDYGANEKLFF
CDR3nt: TGCAGCGTTGATTACGGCGCTAATGAAAAACTGTTTTTT

d_gene: TRBD2
abundance: once
v_gene: TRBV4-3
j_gene: TRBJ2-3
CDR3aa: CASSQTHSGSGSVGRTDTQYF
CDR3nt: TGCGCCAGCAGCCAAACTCATAGCGGGAGCGGTTCTGTGGGGCGCACAGATACGCAGTATTTT

d_gene: TRBD1
abundance: .
v_gene: TRBV25-1
j_gene: TRBJ2-1
CDR3aa: CASSDGPGTGVKNEQFF
CDR3nt: TGTGCCAGCAGTGACGGCCCCGGGACAGGGGTAAAGAATGAGCAGTTCTTC

d_gene: .
abundance: .
v_gene: TRBV11-3
j_gene: TRBJ2-7
CDR3aa: CASSLRMSFEQYF
CDR3nt: TGTGCCAGCAGCTTAAGGATGAGTTTCGAGCAGTACTTC

d_gene: .
abundance: .
v_gene: TRBV10-3
j_gene: TRBJ2-1
CDR3aa: CATSTTTAYNEQFF
CDR3nt: TGTGCCACCTCAACGACGACGGCTTACAATGAGCAGTTCTTC

d_gene: .
abundance: medium-sized
v_gene: TRBV18
j_gene: TRBJ2-6
CDR3aa: CASSPSTHSGANVLTF
CDR3nt: TGTGCCAGCTCACCATCTACACACTCTGGGGCCAACGTCCTGACTTTC

d_gene: .
abundance: .
v_gene: TRBV4-2
j_gene: TRBJ2-5
CDR3aa: CASSQVGGPEQETQYF
CDR3nt: TGTGCCAGCAGCCAAGTGGGGGGGCCGGAACAAGAGACCCAGTACTTC

d_gene: .
abundance: few
v_gene: TRBV12-3/TRBV12-4
j_gene: TRBJ1-5
CDR3aa: CASSFSGQQPQHF
CDR3nt: TGTGCCAGCAGTTTTTCAGGGCAGCAGCCCCAGCATTTT

d_gene: .
abundance: .
v_gene: TRBV5-5
j_gene: TRBJ2-5
CDR3aa: CASSLLPDLGLETQYF
CDR3nt: TGTGCCAGCAGCTTGTTACCGGACCTTGGTTTGGAGACCCAGTACTTC

d_gene: .
abundance: .
v_gene: TRBV29-1
j_gene: TRBJ1-1
CDR3aa: CSVEDTGGPVGAFF
CDR3nt: TGCAGCGTTGAAGATACTGGGGGCCCCGTGGGAGCTTTCTTT